Below are 28 T cell receptor beta chains sequenced from a single sample in a study of control samples from healthy donors and cancer patients. Only in-frame clones appear in the TCRdb table, and some are missing; sequencing was by immunoSEQ multiplex PCR. The repertoire includes about 54,000 clones, 95% to 97% of them detected once, and around 1.9% sits in the top ten. Sequenced: blood. These receptors all come from a woman in her twenties or thirties in good health.

This clone was recorded only once. This sequence joins TRBV4-1 and TRBJ2-7, with 7 positions matching TRBD1. The CDR3 covers 13 residues. CDR1 is MGHRA, CDR2 YSYEKL, per germline. The junction had 10 bases not matched to a gene; V was cut back by 2 bases and J by 12 bases. The CDR3 nucleotides are TGCGCCAGCAGCCAATCCGGGACAGCGGTGCTGTACTTC. Residues: CASSQSGTAVLYF.

This clone appeared a single time. V gene TRBV18 combines with J gene TRBJ1-3; possibly TRBD1 for D (6 bases). In germline, CDR1 is KGHSH, CDR2 LQKENI. V dropped 0 bases and J dropped 1 base, with 7 bases sitting between them. This CDR3 has 15 amino acids. The CDR3 nucleotides are TGTGCCAGCTCACCACCCGACAGGTCTGGAAACACCATATATTTT. This gives the protein CASSPPDRSGNTIYF.

This clone was detected a few times. The genes are TRBV7-3 and TRBJ2-7, with D unclear. The V and J ends lost 5 bases and 6 bases respectively, with 11 bases between them. The CDR3 covers 12 residues. Germline values: CDR1 SGHTA, CDR2 FQGTGA. For the CDR3, the DNA is TGTGCCAGCAGCGGGGTTTCGGGCGAGCAGTACTTC. Protein product: CASSGVSGEQYF.

The chain links TRBV3-1 (or the pseudogene TRBV3-2) to TRBJ1-1; no clear D gene. This CDR3 is built from 13 residues. Germline V gives CDR1 LGHDT, CDR2 YNNKEL (reference sequence). V was clipped by 3 bases and J by 0 bases, with 5 bases between them. The CDR3 loop is CASSQSVNTEAFF. DNA for the CDR3: TGTGCCAGCAGCCAGTCGGTGAACACTGAAGCTTTCTTT.

The CDR3 sequence is CASSQELQGKLFF. The CDR3 DNA sequence: TGTGCCAGCAGCCAAGAGCTTCAGGGGAAACTGTTTTTT. J is TRBJ1-4 and V is TRBV4-2, with a weak D call TRBD1 (6 bases). V was shortened by 0 bases and J by 11 bases, with 10 bases between the two germline ends. CDR3 length: 13 amino acids. In germline, CDR1 is LGHNA, CDR2 YNFKEQ.

The genes are TRBV29-1 and TRBJ1-4; tentatively, D is TRBD1 (6 bases). Deletions cut 5 bases from V and 8 bases from J, with 15 bases between. The CDR3 sequence is 13 residues long. Germline CDR1 reads SQVTM; CDR2 reads ANQGSEA. The CDR3 sequence is CSVSTGLGEKLFF. CDR3 coding DNA: TGCAGCGTTTCTACAGGGCTTGGAGAAAAACTGTTTTTT.

The V call is TRBV29-1, the J call TRBJ2-5; tentatively, D is TRBD2 (7 bases). Germline V gene sequence: CDR1 SQVTM, CDR2 ANQGSEA. CDR3 length equals 13 residues. V was clipped by 7 bases and J by 7 bases, with 19 bases between them. DNA of the CDR3: TGCAGCGGGGGGGGCCGGGGGAGGAGGACCCAGTACTTC. Translated: CSGGGRGRRTQYF. Complete variable domain (other parts from reference TRBV29-1 and TRBJ2-5): SAVISQKPSRDICQRGTSLTIQCQVDSQVTMMFWYRQQPGQSLTLIATANQGSEATYESGFVIDKFPISRPNLTFSTLTVSNMSPEDSSIYLCSGGGRGRRTQYFGPGTRLLVL.

The chain joins TRBV7-2 to TRBJ2-7, with 10 bases identical to TRBD1. The CDR3 sequence is 15 residues long. Germline V lookup: CDR1 SGHTA, CDR2 FQGNSA. V trimming: 2 bases; J trimming: 1 base; junction bases outside the gene matches: 2. Here the CDR3 reads CASSLTGQGSYEQYF. The CDR3 nucleotides are TGTGCCAGCAGCTTAACGGGACAGGGGTCCTACGAGCAGTACTTC.

The rearrangement uses TRBV24-1 and TRBJ1-5; D is unclear. CDR1 is KGHDR, CDR2 SFDVKD, per germline. V shed 4 bases and J shed 1 base, with 1 base lying between them. This CDR3 has 12 residues. As DNA, the CDR3 is TGTGCCACCAGTGACAGCAATCAGCCCCAGCATTTT. It is translated as CATSDSNQPQHF.

With regard to this clone: Within the sample, other DNA sequences also encode this same CDR3. The gene calls are TRBV18 and TRBJ2-3; no clear D. The germline V and J ends were trimmed by 0 bases and 3 bases, with 4 bases remaining between them. From germline, CDR1 is KGHSH and CDR2 LQKENI. There are 13 residues in the CDR3. The CDR3 spells CASSPPGTDTQYF. CDR3 nucleotide sequence: TGTGCCAGCTCACCACCGGGTACAGATACGCAGTATTTT.

A few counts support this clone. Other DNA sequences in the sample encode the same CDR3. The V gene is TRBV3-1 (or the pseudogene TRBV3-2), the J gene TRBJ1-4; TRBD1 is a possible D gene (5 bases). CDR1 is LGHDT and CDR2 is YNNKEL in the germline V gene (reference sequence). V dropped 0 bases and J dropped 8 bases, with 19 bases sitting between them. CDR3 length equals 17 residues. The CDR3 spells CASSQDRPGVGREKLFF. CDR3 nucleotides: TGTGCCAGCAGCCAAGATCGGCCGGGGGTGGGTAGGGAAAAACTGTTTTTT.

The V and J genes are TRBV6-5 and TRBJ2-7, with D possibly matching TRBD1 (7 bases). The germline CDR1 and CDR2 sequences are MNHEY and SVGAGI. This CDR3 is 14 amino acids long. V gave up 9 bases and J gave up 6 bases, with 21 bases separating them. The CDR3 is CASSSAGGRLEQYF. CDR3 DNA: TGTGCCAGTTCGTCGGCAGGGGGGCGGCTCGAGCAGTACTTC.

The gene calls are TRBV28 and TRBJ1-1, with D perhaps matching TRBD1 (5 bases). The CDR3 has 11 amino acids. Germline V CDR1 and CDR2: MDHEN, SYDVKM. Trimming removed 7 bases from V and 4 bases from J, with 7 bases in between. CDR3 in DNA: TGTGCCAGCAACGGGGGCACTGAAGCTTTCTTT. As protein: CASNGGTEAFF.

As for this clone: Other DNA sequences in the same sample also yield this CDR3. This chain uses TRBV28 with TRBJ1-2; TRBD1 aligns across 9 bases. The CDR3 is made up of 14 amino acids. V lost 5 bases and J lost 0; bases outside the gene matches: 1. Looked up from germline, CDR1 is MDHEN and CDR2 is SYDVKM. The CDR3: CASSRTGANYGYTF. The CDR3 DNA is TGTGCCAGCAGTCGGACAGGGGCTAACTATGGCTACACCTTC.

This rearrangement joins TRBV28 to TRBJ1-3; D is uncertain. Germline assignment: CDR1 MDHEN and CDR2 SYDVKM. CDR3 length equals 12 residues. The V end lost 3 bases, the J end lost 2 bases, and 2 bases lay between the germline ends. CDR3 amino acids: CASSLAGNTIYF. The CDR3, as DNA: TGTGCCAGCAGTTTGGCTGGAAACACCATATATTTT.

The CDR3 coding sequence is TGTGCCAGCAGCCGGGAACAGGGACTGGGTGAAAAACTGTTTTTT. Residues: CASSREQGLGEKLFF. V usage is TRBV4-2 and J usage is TRBJ1-4; D is possibly TRBD1 (6 bases). The CDR3 has 15 residues. The germline gives CDR1 LGHNA, CDR2 YNFKEQ. Trimming cost V 4 bases and J 7 bases, with 16 bases left between them.

J is TRBJ1-2 and V is TRBV27, with a tentative D call TRBD1 (5 bases). The germline V and J ends were trimmed by 8 bases and 4 bases, with 14 bases remaining between them. Germline V gene lookup returns CDR1 MNHEY and CDR2 SMNVEV (reference sequence). The CDR3 consists of 13 residues. Here the CDR3 reads CASSPRVFYGYTF. The CDR3 DNA sequence: TGTGCCAGCTCACCCAGGGTGTTCTATGGCTACACCTTC.

The gene calls are TRBV7-3 and TRBJ2-1; 16 positions agree with TRBD2. The ends lost 5 bases at V and 1 base at J; junction bases unmatched: 11. Germline CDR1 and CDR2: SGHTA and FQGTGA. This CDR3 has 20 amino acids. CDR3: CASSQTGTSGRAGSYNEQFF. DNA of the CDR3: TGTGCCAGCAGCCAAACGGGGACTAGCGGGAGGGCCGGGTCCTACAATGAGCAGTTCTTC.

CDR3 amino acids: CASSDGAGRETQYF. The DNA of the CDR3 is TGCGCCAGCAGTGACGGGGCGGGGCGGGAGACCCAGTACTTC. The chain combines TRBV10-1 with TRBJ2-5; D possibly corresponds to TRBD2 (6 bases). Trimming shortened V by 3 bases and J by 5 bases, and 13 bases separated the two germline ends. Germline V CDR1 and CDR2: WNHNN, SYGVQD (reference sequence). The CDR3 loop spans 14 amino acids.

The chain joins TRBV6-4 to TRBJ2-1; the match to TRBD2 covers 7 bases. Unmatched junction bases numbered 10, after V lost 3 bases and J lost 8 bases. From germline, CDR1 is MRHNA and CDR2 SNTAGT. The CDR3 length is 15 residues. CDR3 bases: TGTGCCAGCAGTGATTTAGCGGGCGGGATGGATGAGCAGTTCTTC. It encodes CASSDLAGGMDEQFF.

The rearrangement joins TRBV28 to TRBJ2-1; D remains unclear. CDR3 size: 16 residues. From germline, CDR1 is MDHEN and CDR2 SYDVKM. With 7 bases removed from V and 0 bases from J, the gap between germline ends came to 16 bases. CDR3 sequence reads: CASTLPASSSYNEQFF. As DNA, the CDR3 is TGTGCCAGCACCCTCCCGGCTAGTAGCTCCTACAATGAGCAGTTCTTC.

The V and J genes are TRBV30 and TRBJ2-7; no clear D gene. Germline V lookup: CDR1 GTSNPN, CDR2 SVGIG (reference sequence). V was pared by 0 bases and J by 0 bases, with 12 bases between. The CDR3 totals 15 residues. CDR3 region: CAWSVWQESSYEQYF. The CDR3, as DNA: TGTGCCTGGAGTGTGTGGCAGGAGAGCTCCTACGAGCAGTACTTC.

The chain carries TRBV5-1 and TRBJ2-3; D is perhaps TRBD1 or TRBD2 (5 bases each). V lost 3 bases and J 4 bases, leaving 18 bases between the germline ends. The length of the CDR3 is 16 residues. The germline gives CDR1 SGHRS, CDR2 YFSETQ. As DNA, the CDR3 is TGCGCCAGCAGCTGGGCCTCCGGGACGAGCCCAGATACGCAGTATTTT. It yields the protein CASSWASGTSPDTQYF.

The CDR3 DNA reads TGTGCCAGCAGCTCCTGGACTATCTTTCTTCCAGATACGCAGTATTTT. This encodes CASSSWTIFLPDTQYF. V and J are TRBV5-6 and TRBJ2-3; weak D call: TRBD2 (6 bases). Germline lookup yields CDR1 SGHDT and CDR2 YYEEEE. The CDR3 extends over 16 amino acids. V was clipped by 3 bases and J by 4 bases, with 18 bases between them.

The rearrangement joins TRBV13 to TRBJ2-2, with D perhaps TRBD2 (6 bases). Trimming left V 3 bases short and J 5 bases short, with 13 bases between. Germline CDR1 PRHDT, CDR2 FYEKMQ (reference sequence). The CDR3 spans 15 residues. This CDR3 reads CASSFGGMGTGELFF. In nucleotides, the CDR3 is TGTGCCAGCAGCTTCGGCGGGATGGGAACCGGGGAGCTGTTTTTT.

The chain recombines TRBV6-5 with TRBJ2-2, with 12 bases aligning to TRBD1. The CDR3 spans 15 residues. V was clipped by 11 bases and J by 4 bases; unmatched bases: 8. CDR1 and CDR2 (germline): MNHEY, SVGAGI. Written as DNA, the CDR3 is TGTGCCGGGGGCTGGGACAGGGGGCCCACCGGGGAGCTGTTTTTT. Protein product: CAGGWDRGPTGELFF.

This sequence joins TRBV18 and TRBJ2-7, with 8 bases identical to TRBD1. CDR1 KGHSH and CDR2 LQKENI come from the germline V gene. V gave up 2 bases and J gave up 6 bases; unmatched junction bases: 9. This CDR3 is built from 15 residues. Written as DNA, the CDR3 is TGTGCCAGCTCACCAACCGGGACAGGCGCATCCGAGCAGTACTTC. Protein: CASSPTGTGASEQYF.

The chain has TRBV14 and TRBJ2-4, with a possible D match to TRBD1 (6 bases). In germline, CDR1 is SGHDN, CDR2 FVKESK. Trimming stripped 3 bases from V and 0 bases from J, with 12 bases between. This CDR3 has 16 amino acids. The CDR3 sequence: CASSQDSHLAKNIQYF. The CDR3 region has the DNA TGTGCCAGCAGCCAGGACAGCCATCTAGCCAAAAACATTCAGTACTTC.